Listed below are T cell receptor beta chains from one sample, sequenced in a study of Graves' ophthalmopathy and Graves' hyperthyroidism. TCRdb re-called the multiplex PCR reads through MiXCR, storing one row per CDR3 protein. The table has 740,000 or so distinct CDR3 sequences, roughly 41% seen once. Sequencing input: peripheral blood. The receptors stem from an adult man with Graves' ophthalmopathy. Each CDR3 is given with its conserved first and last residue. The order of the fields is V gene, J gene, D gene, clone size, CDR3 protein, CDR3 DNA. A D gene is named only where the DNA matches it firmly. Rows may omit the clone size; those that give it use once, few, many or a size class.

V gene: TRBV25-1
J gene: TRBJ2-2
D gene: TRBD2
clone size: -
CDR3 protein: CASSARLSGSFAGELFF
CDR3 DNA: TGTGCCAGCAGTGCTAGACTTAGCGGGAGCTTTGCCGGGGAGCTGTTTTTT

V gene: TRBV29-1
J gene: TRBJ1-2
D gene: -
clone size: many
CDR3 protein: CSVEKDSMYGYTF
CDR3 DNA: TGCAGCGTTGAAAAGGACAGTATGTATGGCTACACCTTC

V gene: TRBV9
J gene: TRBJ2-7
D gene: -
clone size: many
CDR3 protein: CASSVAAEGYEQYF
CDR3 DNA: TGTGCCAGCAGCGTAGCTGCGGAGGGCTACGAGCAGTACTTC

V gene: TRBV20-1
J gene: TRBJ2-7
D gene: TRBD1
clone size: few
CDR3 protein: CSARDRDSNNYEQYF
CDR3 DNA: TGCAGTGCTAGAGATCGGGACAGTAACAACTACGAGCAGTACTTC

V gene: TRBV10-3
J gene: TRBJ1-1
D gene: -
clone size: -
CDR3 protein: CASTEDKSYTEAFF
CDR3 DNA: TGTGCCAGCACCGAGGACAAGTCTTACACTGAAGCTTTCTTT

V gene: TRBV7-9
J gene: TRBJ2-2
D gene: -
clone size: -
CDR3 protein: CASSVNRAGELFF
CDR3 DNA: TGCGCCAGCAGCGTCAACAGGGCCGGGGAGCTGTTTTTT

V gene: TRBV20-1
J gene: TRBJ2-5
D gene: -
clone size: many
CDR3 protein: CSVSVEKTQYF
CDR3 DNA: TGCAGTGTGAGCGTAGAAAAGACCCAGTACTTC

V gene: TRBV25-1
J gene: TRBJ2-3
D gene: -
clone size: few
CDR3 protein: CASSGRRRGVGTDTQYF
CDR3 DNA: TGTGCCAGCAGTGGAAGACGAAGGGGAGTGGGCACAGATACGCAGTATTTT

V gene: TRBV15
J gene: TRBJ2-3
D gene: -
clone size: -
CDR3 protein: CATSAGSEDTQYF
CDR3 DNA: TGTGCCACCAGCGCAGGATCCGAGGATACGCAGTATTTT

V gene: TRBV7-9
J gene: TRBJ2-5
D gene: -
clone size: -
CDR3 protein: CASSQQGQSQETQYF
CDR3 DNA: TGTGCCAGCAGCCAACAGGGTCAGTCGCAAGAGACCCAGTACTTC

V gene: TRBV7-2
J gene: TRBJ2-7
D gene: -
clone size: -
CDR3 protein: CASSLRQGRSYEQYF
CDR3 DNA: TGTGCCAGCAGCTTGAGGCAGGGGAGGTCCTACGAGCAGTACTTC

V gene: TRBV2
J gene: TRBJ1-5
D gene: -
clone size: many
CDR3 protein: CASSVSDRSYSNQPQHF
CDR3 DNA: TGTGCCAGCAGTGTATCGGACAGATCCTATAGCAATCAGCCCCAGCATTTT

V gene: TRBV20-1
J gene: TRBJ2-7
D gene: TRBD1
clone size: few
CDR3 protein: CSAKRTGGRNEQYF
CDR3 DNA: TGCAGTGCGAAGAGGACAGGGGGGAGGAACGAGCAGTACTTC

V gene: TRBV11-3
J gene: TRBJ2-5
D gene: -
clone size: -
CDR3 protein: CASSLGSEETQCF
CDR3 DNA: TGTGCCAGCAGCTTAGGTTCGGAAGAGACCCAGTGCTTC

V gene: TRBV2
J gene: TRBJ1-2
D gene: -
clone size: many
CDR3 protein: CASSVPARYGYTF
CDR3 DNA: TGTGCCAGCAGTGTTCCAGCGCGCTATGGCTACACCTTC

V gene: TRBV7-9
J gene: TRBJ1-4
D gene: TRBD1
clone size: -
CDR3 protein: CASSRTGGHRNEKLFF
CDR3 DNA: TGTGCCAGCAGCCGGACAGGGGGCCATCGAAATGAAAAACTGTTTTTT

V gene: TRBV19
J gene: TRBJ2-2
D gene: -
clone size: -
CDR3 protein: CASREKGRTGELFF
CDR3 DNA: TGTGCCAGTAGAGAGAAAGGACGGACCGGGGAGCTGTTTTTT

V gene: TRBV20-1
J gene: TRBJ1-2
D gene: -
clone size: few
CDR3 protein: CRAGGSHYGYTF
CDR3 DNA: TGCAGGGCCGGGGGCTCTCACTATGGCTACACCTTC

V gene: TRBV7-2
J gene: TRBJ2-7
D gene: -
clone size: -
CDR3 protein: CANSQLRDGSYEQYF
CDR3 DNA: TGTGCCAACAGCCAACTCCGGGACGGGAGCTACGAGCAGTACTTC

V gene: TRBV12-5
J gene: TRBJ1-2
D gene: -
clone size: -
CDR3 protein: CASGHSTTEGYGYTF
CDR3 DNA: TGTGCTAGTGGCCATTCCACCACCGAGGGGTATGGCTACACCTTC

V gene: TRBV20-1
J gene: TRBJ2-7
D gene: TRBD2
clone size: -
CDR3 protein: CSATGLAGVTYEQYF
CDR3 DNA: TGCAGTGCTACGGGACTAGCGGGGGTTACCTACGAGCAGTACTTC

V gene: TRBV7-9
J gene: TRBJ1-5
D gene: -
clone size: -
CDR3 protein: CASSTGYSQHF
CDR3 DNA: TGTGCCAGCAGCACAGGGTACTCTCAGCATTTT

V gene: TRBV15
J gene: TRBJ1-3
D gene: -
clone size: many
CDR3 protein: CATSIGGGGNTIYF
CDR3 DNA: TGTGCCACCAGCATAGGAGGGGGGGGAAACACCATATATTTT

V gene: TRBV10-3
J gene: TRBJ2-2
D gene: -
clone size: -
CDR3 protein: CAIRGSNTGELFF
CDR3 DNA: TGTGCCATCCGGGGCTCGAACACCGGGGAGCTGTTTTTT

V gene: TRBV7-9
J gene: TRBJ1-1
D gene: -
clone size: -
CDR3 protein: CASSLGSGQNTEAFF
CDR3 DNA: TGTGCCAGCAGCTTAGGGTCAGGACAGAACACTGAAGCTTTCTTT

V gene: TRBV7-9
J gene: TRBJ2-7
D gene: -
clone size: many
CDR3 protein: CASSLFGEGQYF
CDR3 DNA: TGTGCCAGCAGCTTATTCGGGGAAGGGCAGTACTTC

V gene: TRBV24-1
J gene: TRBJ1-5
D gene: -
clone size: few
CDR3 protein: CASSYTWSGPKSNQPQHF
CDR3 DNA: TGTGCCAGCAGTTACACGTGGTCAGGGCCTAAGAGCAATCAGCCCCAGCATTTT

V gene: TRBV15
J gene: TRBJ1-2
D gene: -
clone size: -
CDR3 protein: CAPSVWGNYGYTF
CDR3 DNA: TGTGCCCCCAGTGTATGGGGGAACTATGGCTACACCTTC